This TCR beta chain was documented in a study of blood T cell repertoires in COVID-19. The wider study: Samples representing acute and convalescent COVID-19 were sourced from the United States, Italy and Spain.

Original handling: Amplifying reference gene primers gave estimates of nucleated cell counts. Using immunoSEQ multiplex PCR, the repertoire was profiled, and TCRdb retains in-frame clones only, with some absent. That table gives V, J and clone size, and the DNA gave D and trimming. The sample includes 200,000 to 250,000 clones, around nine tenths of them seen just once. The junction had 10 bases not matched to a gene; V was cut back by 5 bases and J by 6 bases. The CDR3 contains 16 residues. CDR1 is SGHAT and CDR2 is FQNNGV in the germline V gene. Recruitment covered roughly 22 US areas and drew participants whose ages spanned roughly 18 to 100 years. In Cohort 3, a recovered donor had either two negative PCRs, clearance, or symptom resolution.

The sample consisted of PBMCs or T cells enriched from blood (not recorded which). The rearrangement links TRBV11-2 to TRBJ2-7, with 13 bases fitting TRBD2. This receptor was obtained from a man younger than 40 who had recovered from COVID-19. CDR3 DNA sequence: TGTGCCAGCAGCCCCTGGACTAGCGGGAGTTTTGGCGAGCAGTACTTC. It yields the protein CASSPWTSGSFGEQYF.